Shown below are 18 T cell receptor beta chains from a single sample sequenced in a study of T cell responses to AZD1222 COVID-19 vaccine. Assay used: immunoSEQ multiplex PCR; TCRdb lists only in-frame clones, some missing. The sample yields around 110,000 clones, roughly 90% seen once. Here the sequenced sample was peripheral blood, taken on day 0 of AZD1222 vaccination. The source of these receptors is an adult in good health.

This sequence joins TRBV5-1 and TRBJ1-1; 9 bases are a match to TRBD1. The CDR3 has 17 residues. The germline V gene has CDR1 SGHRS and CDR2 YFSETQ. The V segment lost 4 bases and the J segment 5 bases; nucleotides outside the gene matches: 15. DNA for the CDR3: TGCGCCAGCAGCGCAGGGACAGGGCTTAACGAGGGGACTGAAGCTTTCTTT. Amino acids: CASSAGTGLNEGTEAFF.

V usage is TRBV2 and J usage is TRBJ2-2; D is ambiguous. CDR3 size: 14 residues. Germline CDR1 is SNHLY and CDR2 is FYNNEI. V was cut by 3 bases and J by 6 bases, with 11 bases left in between. Here the CDR3 reads CASSDLYSSGELFF. The CDR3 DNA reads TGTGCCAGCAGTGACCTCTACAGTTCCGGGGAGCTGTTTTTT.

This rearrangement joins TRBV7-2 to TRBJ2-3; 13 nucleotides line up with TRBD2. The CDR3 sequence is 16 residues long. Germline CDR1 reads SGHTA; CDR2 reads FQGNSA. The J segment lost 1 base and the V segment lost 2 bases, leaving 0 bases of the junction unmatched. Here the CDR3 reads CASSLTSGRGTDTQYF. CDR3 nucleotide sequence: TGTGCCAGCAGCTTAACTAGCGGGAGGGGCACAGATACGCAGTATTTT.

CDR3 nucleotides: TGTGCCAGCAGTGAATTTGGGACTACAAATGAGCAGTTCTTC. Protein sequence: CASSEFGTTNEQFF. The chain joins TRBV6-1 to TRBJ2-1; 7 nucleotides line up with TRBD2. The V segment lost 2 bases and the J segment 7 bases; nucleotides outside the gene matches: 5. The germline gives CDR1 MNHNS, CDR2 SASEGT. The length of the CDR3 is 14 residues.

The V and J genes are TRBV14 and TRBJ2-5; D might be TRBD1 (5 bases). The V and J ends lost 5 bases and 6 bases respectively, with 13 bases between them. The CDR3 totals 13 residues. CDR1 is SGHDN, CDR2 FVKESK, per germline. CDR3 loop: CASSLRGRKTQYF. Here the CDR3 DNA reads TGTGCCAGCAGCTTAAGGGGTCGGAAGACCCAGTACTTC.

This sequence joins TRBV28 and TRBJ1-4; the D gene is possibly TRBD1 (5 bases). The CDR3 runs 15 residues. The V gene's germline CDR1 is MDHEN and CDR2 SYDVKM. Between the trimmed V and J ends, which lost 6 bases and 8 bases, there was a span of 19 bases. In nucleotides, the CDR3 is TGTGCCAGCAGACCTCAGCGGGGGATACGGGAAAAACTGTTTTTT. Protein: CASRPQRGIREKLFF.

Only a few counts were recorded for this clone. This chain links TRBV6-5 with TRBJ1-5; no definite D call. The V gene's germline CDR1 is MNHEY and CDR2 SVGAGI. This CDR3 comprises 13 residues. The V gene lost 0 bases and the J gene lost 6 bases, with 6 bases spanning the gap. CDR3 amino acids: CASSYSWRQPQHF. CDR3 coding DNA: TGTGCCAGCAGTTACTCTTGGCGTCAGCCCCAGCATTTT.

The rearrangement uses TRBV28 and TRBJ2-7; unclear D gene. Trimming removed 2 bases at V and 6 bases at J, with 11 bases between. The CDR3 spans 13 residues. Germline loops: CDR1 MDHEN, CDR2 SYDVKM. The CDR3 is CASSLQPQAEQYF. In DNA form, the CDR3 reads TGTGCCAGCAGTTTACAGCCTCAGGCCGAGCAGTACTTC.

This clone has only a few counts. The chain couples TRBV7-3 to TRBJ2-3, with D perhaps matching TRBD1 or TRBD2 (5 bases each). V was cut by 1 base and J by 5 bases, with 16 bases left in between. The V gene's germline CDR1 is SGHTA and CDR2 FQGTGA. CDR3 length equals 16 residues. DNA of the CDR3: TGTGCCAGCAGCTTAAATTGGGGCGGGCTTGGAGATACGCAGTATTTT. Encoded protein: CASSLNWGGLGDTQYF.

The DNA for the CDR3 is TGTGCCAGCGCGGGGGCGGATTCACCCCTCCACTTT. It yields the protein CASAGADSPLHF. The genes are TRBV28 and TRBJ1-6; D may be TRBD1 (6 bases). The CDR3 extends over 12 amino acids. Between the trimmed V and J ends, which lost 8 bases and 8 bases, there was a span of 10 bases. The germline V gene has CDR1 MDHEN and CDR2 SYDVKM.

This clone was seen a handful of times. V gene TRBV5-1 combines with J gene TRBJ2-7; 11 bases match TRBD1. The CDR3 has 16 amino acids. Germline values: CDR1 SGHRS, CDR2 YFSETQ. Trimming cost V 0 bases and J 7 bases; bases outside gene matches: 9. CDR3 sequence: CASSLALRTGGSEQYF. Here the CDR3 DNA reads TGCGCCAGCAGCTTGGCCTTAAGGACAGGGGGCTCTGAGCAGTACTTC.

V gene TRBV18 combines with J gene TRBJ2-7; 12 bases align to TRBD1. With 3 bases clipped from V and 9 bases from J, the junction kept 9 bases outside the gene matches. Germline V gene data show CDR1 as KGHSH and CDR2 as LQKENI. This CDR3 has 15 residues. The CDR3 coding sequence is TGTGCCAGCTCACCGGCCGGGACAGGGGGCTTCCGGCAGTACTTC. Its translation: CASSPAGTGGFRQYF.

This chain joins TRBV6-2 or TRBV6-3 and TRBJ1-4; D ambiguous. The CDR3 contains 14 residues. Trimming shortened V by 5 bases and J by 8 bases, and 15 bases separated the two germline ends. Per germline, CDR1 MNHEY and CDR2 SVGEGT. The CDR3 DNA reads TGTGCCAGCAGTCCCAGCTCCCCACCCGAAAAACTGTTTTTT. Encoded protein: CASSPSSPPEKLFF.

In DNA, the CDR3 is TGTGCCAGCAGCGTAGGGAACACCGGGGAGCTGTTTTTT. Its protein is CASSVGNTGELFF. The chain carries TRBV9 and TRBJ2-2; D unclear. Germline CDR1 reads SGDLS; CDR2 reads YYNGEE. This CDR3 spans 13 amino acids. Trimming removed 0 bases at V and 1 base at J, with 1 base between.

V usage is TRBV5-5 and J usage is TRBJ2-7; D ambiguous. From germline, CDR1 is SGHKS and CDR2 YYEKEE (reference sequence). The CDR3 length is 12 residues. V was clipped by 1 base and J by 4 bases, with 6 bases between them. CDR3 in amino acids: CASSLNGYEQYF. For the CDR3, the DNA is TGTGCCAGCAGCTTGAACGGATACGAGCAGTACTTC.

This chain links TRBV5-1 with TRBJ1-1; maybe TRBD1 (5 bases). The CDR3 consists of 16 residues. Germline CDR1 is SGHRS and CDR2 is YFSETQ. Trimming stripped 0 bases from V and 3 bases from J, with 15 bases between. CDR3 bases: TGCGCCAGCAGCTTGGTAGGTCGGGGACGGCACACTGAAGCTTTCTTT. Its translation is CASSLVGRGRHTEAFF.

This chain connects TRBV30 to TRBJ2-1; D not certain. Germline loops: CDR1 GTSNPN, CDR2 SVGIG (reference sequence). Trimming took off 0 bases at V and 5 bases at J, with 8 bases between the two ends. The CDR3 contains 13 residues. The CDR3 bases are TGTGCCTGGAGTGTACAACTAAACAATGAGCAGTTCTTC. Amino acid sequence: CAWSVQLNNEQFF. The variable domain in full, with the rest retrieved from reference TRBV30 and TRBJ2-1, is SQTIHQWPATLVQPVGSPLSLECTVEGTSNPNLYWYRQAAGRGLQLLFYSVGIGQISSEVPQNLSASRPQDRQFILSSKKLLLSDSGFYLCAWSVQLNNEQFFGPGTRLTVL.

This clone has more than one count but fewer than ten. V usage is TRBV7-9 and J usage is TRBJ2-7; 10 positions agree with TRBD1. The trim removed 4 bases at V and 1 base at J, leaving 7 bases unmatched. The CDR3 consists of 16 residues. The germline CDR1 and CDR2 sequences are SEHNR and FQNEAQ (reference sequence). The CDR3 DNA reads as TGTGCCAGCAGCTCTACCGGGACAGGGGTGTCCTACGAGCAGTACTTC. As protein: CASSSTGTGVSYEQYF.